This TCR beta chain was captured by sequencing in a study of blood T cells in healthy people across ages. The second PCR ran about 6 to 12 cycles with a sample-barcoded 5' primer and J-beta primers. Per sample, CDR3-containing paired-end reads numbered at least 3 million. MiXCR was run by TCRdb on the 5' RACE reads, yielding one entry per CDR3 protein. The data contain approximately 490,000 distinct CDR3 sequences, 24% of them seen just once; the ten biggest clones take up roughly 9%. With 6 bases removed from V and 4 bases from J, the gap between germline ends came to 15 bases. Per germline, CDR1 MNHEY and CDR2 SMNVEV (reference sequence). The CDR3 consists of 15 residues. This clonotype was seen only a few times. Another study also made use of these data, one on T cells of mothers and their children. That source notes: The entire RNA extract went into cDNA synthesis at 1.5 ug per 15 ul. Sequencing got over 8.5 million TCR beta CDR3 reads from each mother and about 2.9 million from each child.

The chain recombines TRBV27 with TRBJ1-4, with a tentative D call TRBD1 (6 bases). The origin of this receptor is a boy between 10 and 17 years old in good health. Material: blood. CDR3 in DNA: TGTGCCAGCAGAGGGGGACAACAGAATAATGAAAAACTGTTTTTT. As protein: CASRGGQQNNEKLFF.